The 29 T cell receptor beta chains in this list originate from one sample, sequenced in a study of identical twins. TCRdb re-derived calls from the 5' RACE reads in MiXCR, one entry per CDR3 protein. The sample has some 560,000 distinct CDR3 sequences, roughly 9.5% seen once. The same data also contributed to another study, on yellow fever vaccine responses in identical twins.

Sample: PBMCs. Receptor source: a woman younger than 30 in good health.

This clonotype was seen more than once but under ten times. The chain employs TRBV11-2 and TRBJ2-2; 7 nucleotides align to TRBD1. V shed 0 bases, J shed 7 bases, and the junction held 8 bases outside the gene matches. This CDR3 is built from 16 residues. From germline, CDR1 is SGHAT and CDR2 FQNNGV. CDR3 in amino acids: CASSLDLVTGIGELFF. The DNA of the CDR3 is TGTGCCAGCAGCTTAGATCTTGTGACAGGGATCGGGGAGCTGTTTTTT.

This chain connects TRBV10-3 to TRBJ2-3, with a tentative D call TRBD2 (5 bases). This CDR3 is built from 12 residues. Between the trimmed V and J ends, which lost 2 bases and 5 bases, there was a span of 5 bases. CDR1 is ENHRY and CDR2 is SYGVKD in the germline V gene. As DNA, the CDR3 is TGTGCCATCAGTGAGCGGGGAGATACGCAGTATTTT. This encodes CAISERGDTQYF.

V usage is TRBV12-3 or TRBV12-4 and J usage is TRBJ2-7, with 7 positions matching TRBD1. The CDR3 length is 13 residues. The V and J ends lost 7 bases and 2 bases, in that order; junction bases with no gene match: 5. The CDR3 DNA reads TGTGCCAGCACCCCGGACAGGCCCTACGAGCAGTACTTC. It specifies CASTPDRPYEQYF.

This clonotype was recorded a few times. The chain combines TRBV5-1 with TRBJ1-2; no clear D gene. V was cut by 0 bases and J by 4 bases, with 10 bases left in between. Germline V gives CDR1 SGHRS, CDR2 YFSETQ. CDR3 length: 14 amino acids. DNA of the CDR3: TGCGCCAGCAGCTTGGGTCAGTCGAGCTATGGCTACACCTTC. As protein: CASSLGQSSYGYTF.

The CDR3 is CASSWVTGGGGIDEQYF. As DNA, the CDR3 is TGTGCCAGCAGTTGGGTAACAGGGGGCGGTGGAATCGACGAGCAGTACTTC. The gene calls are TRBV6-7 and TRBJ2-7; 9 nucleotides agree with TRBD1. TRBV6-7 counts as an open reading frame of uncertain function. Trimming took 4 bases from V and 5 from J; bases not matched to a gene: 15. The CDR3 sequence is 17 residues long.

The rearrangement joins TRBV12-3 or TRBV12-4 to TRBJ2-1; a possible D gene is TRBD2 (6 bases). The V end was cut by 3 bases, the J end by 7 bases, with 10 bases between. This CDR3 spans 13 amino acids. CDR3 coding DNA: TGTGCCAGCAGTTTTTGGGCGGGGAATGAGCAGTTCTTC. It encodes CASSFWAGNEQFF.

Many counts were recorded for this clonotype. The rearrangement uses TRBV28 and TRBJ2-1; TRBD2 matches at 9 bases. The CDR3 sequence is 16 residues long. CDR1 MDHEN and CDR2 SYDVKM come from the germline V gene. J was trimmed by 0 bases and V by 10 bases; bases with no gene match: 10. The CDR3 spells CATGTGTSLSYNEQFF. Written as DNA, the CDR3 is TGTGCCACCGGGACCGGGACTAGCCTCTCCTACAATGAGCAGTTCTTC.

This clonotype was seen a few times. The V gene is TRBV3-1, the J gene TRBJ2-7; D remains ambiguous. CDR1 and CDR2 from the germline V gene are LGHDT and YNNKEL (reference sequence). The CDR3 covers 14 residues. The ends were cut back, 1 base at V and 4 bases at J, with 11 bases in the middle. The DNA of the CDR3 is TGTGCCAGCAGCCAAGTGGCAGGCAAGTACGAGCAGTACTTC. Its translation is CASSQVAGKYEQYF.

The genes are TRBV4-2 and TRBJ2-4; D is possibly TRBD1 (5 bases). The CDR3 loop spans 16 amino acids. V lost 0 bases and J 5 bases, leaving 14 bases between the germline ends. The V gene's germline CDR1 is LGHNA and CDR2 YNFKEQ. This CDR3 is CASSQEQGVGENIQYF. In nucleotides, the CDR3 is TGTGCCAGCAGCCAAGAACAAGGGGTAGGGGAAAACATTCAGTACTTC.

This clonotype was picked up a small number of times. The CDR3: CSVERGGSNEQFF. The CDR3 region has the DNA TGCAGCGTTGAGCGGGGGGGAAGCAATGAGCAGTTCTTC. The rearrangement links TRBV29-1 to TRBJ2-1, with 9 bases aligning to TRBD2. This CDR3 comprises 13 residues. Germline-derived CDR1 and CDR2 are SQVTM and ANQGSEA. Germline trimming cut 3 bases from V and 6 bases from J; bases unmatched to any gene: 3.

This clonotype was detected a few times. The chain is built from TRBV6-1 and TRBJ2-2, with a weak D call TRBD1 (6 bases). V gave up 10 bases and J gave up 0 bases, with 12 bases separating them. Germline V CDR1 and CDR2: MNHNS, SASEGT. CDR3 length: 14 amino acids. Here the CDR3 reads CAIWGLPNTGELFF. The CDR3 nucleotides are TGTGCCATATGGGGGCTACCGAACACCGGGGAGCTGTTTTTT.

For the CDR3, the DNA is TGTGCCAGCAGTTTCGATCGAGGGAGAGGCTACACCTTC. Protein product: CASSFDRGRGYTF. The gene calls are TRBV27 and TRBJ1-2, with D uncertain. The CDR3 loop spans 13 amino acids. The V end lost 3 bases, the J end lost 8 bases, and 13 bases lay between the germline ends. Germline V gives CDR1 MNHEY, CDR2 SMNVEV (reference sequence).

V gene TRBV15 combines with J gene TRBJ2-7; D unresolved. The CDR3 is made up of 15 amino acids. Trimming removed 0 bases at V and 7 bases at J, with 16 bases between. The germline CDR1 and CDR2 sequences are LNHNV and YYDKDF (reference sequence). CDR3 protein: CATSRDRTVPTEQYF. The CDR3 DNA reads TGTGCCACCAGCAGAGATCGCACCGTGCCGACGGAGCAGTACTTC.

This clonotype was counted at least ten times. V is TRBV12-3 or TRBV12-4 and J is TRBJ1-2; TRBD1 is a possible D gene (5 bases). Trimming left V 2 bases short and J 4 bases short, with 11 bases between. The CDR3 extends over 14 amino acids. The CDR3 reads CASSLSGRVYGYTF. In DNA form, the CDR3 reads TGTGCCAGCAGTTTATCGGGACGGGTCTATGGCTACACCTTC.

This clonotype was detected ten times or more. This chain connects TRBV5-6 to TRBJ2-7, with D unresolved. V was pared by 3 bases and J by 0 bases, with 7 bases between. The CDR3 length is 13 residues. Germline-derived CDR1 and CDR2 are SGHDT and YYEEEE. The CDR3 nucleotides read TGTGCCAGCAGCTACAGAAACTCCTACGAGCAGTACTTC. This gives the protein CASSYRNSYEQYF.

The chain employs TRBV27 and TRBJ2-7, with TRBD2 matching 8 bases. V shed 5 bases, J shed 2 bases, and the junction held 8 bases outside the gene matches. Germline V gives CDR1 MNHEY, CDR2 SMNVEV (reference sequence). This CDR3 has 15 residues. CDR3 sequence: CASSPTPGGAYEQYF. The DNA of the CDR3 is TGTGCCAGCAGTCCAACCCCGGGGGGGGCCTACGAGCAGTACTTC.

This clonotype appeared many times. This CDR3 is CSVTRTNEETQYF. The CDR3 nucleotides read TGCAGCGTGACTCGGACAAATGAAGAGACCCAGTACTTC. V and J are TRBV29-1 and TRBJ2-5, with D possibly matching TRBD1 (5 bases). Germline assignment: CDR1 SQVTM and CDR2 ANQGSEA. The CDR3 contains 13 residues. Trimming cost V 6 bases and J 3 bases, with 14 bases left between them.

This clonotype was counted at least ten times. The chain recombines TRBV15 with TRBJ1-1; D not certain. CDR1 and CDR2 (germline): LNHNV, YYDKDF (reference sequence). This CDR3 region has 13 residues. V was pared by 5 bases and J by 5 bases, with 12 bases between. The CDR3: CATSARVGTEAFF. In DNA form, the CDR3 reads TGTGCCACCAGCGCCCGAGTGGGGACTGAAGCTTTCTTT.

This clonotype was found a few times. The CDR3 loop is CSARDWSGSNVLTF. Here the CDR3 DNA reads TGCAGTGCTAGAGATTGGTCGGGCAGTAACGTCCTGACTTTC. The rearrangement uses TRBV20-1 and TRBJ2-6; D not resolved. The CDR3 sequence is 14 residues long. The V and J ends lost 0 bases and 10 bases respectively, with 13 bases between them. CDR1 is DFQATT and CDR2 is SNEGSKA in the germline V gene (reference sequence).

This clonotype was seen a handful of times. The chain employs TRBV20-1 and TRBJ2-7; 7 nucleotides agree with TRBD1. V trimming: 5 bases; J trimming: 2 bases; junction bases outside the gene matches: 15. Germline CDR1 reads DFQATT; CDR2 reads SNEGSKA (reference sequence). This CDR3 is built from 16 residues. The chain's CDR3 is CSAVGGRPIATYEQYF. CDR3 DNA sequence: TGCAGTGCTGTAGGGGGCAGGCCAATTGCTACCTACGAGCAGTACTTC.

This clonotype was seen a few times. The chain carries TRBV12-3 or TRBV12-4 and TRBJ1-2; no definite D call. V was pared by 5 bases and J by 2 bases, with 18 bases between. The CDR3 extends over 16 amino acids. This CDR3 reads CASSHTDPGRNYGYTF. The CDR3 DNA reads as TGTGCCAGCAGTCATACGGACCCCGGACGGAACTATGGCTACACCTTC.

This clonotype occurred a few times. The chain links TRBV27 to TRBJ2-7, with 9 bases lining up with TRBD1. From germline, CDR1 is MNHEY and CDR2 SMNVEV (reference sequence). The CDR3 covers 14 residues. V shed 6 bases, J shed 0 bases, and the junction held 3 bases outside the gene matches. The CDR3 is CASRGQGDSYEQYF. As DNA, the CDR3 is TGTGCCAGCAGGGGACAGGGCGACTCCTACGAGCAGTACTTC.

This clonotype was recorded at least ten times. The chain uses TRBV27 and TRBJ1-2, with 7 bases that match TRBD1. Germline assignment: CDR1 MNHEY and CDR2 SMNVEV (reference sequence). With 2 bases clipped from V and 1 base from J, the junction kept 1 base outside the gene matches. CDR3 size: 14 residues. CDR3 in amino acids: CASSLGDSNYGYTF. CDR3 in DNA: TGTGCCAGCAGTTTAGGGGACAGTAACTATGGCTACACCTTC.

This clonotype was seen only a few times. V usage is TRBV5-1 and J usage is TRBJ2-6; 12 nucleotides line up with TRBD1. The CDR3 consists of 17 residues. Germline V gene lookup returns CDR1 SGHRS and CDR2 YFSETQ. V trimming: 4 bases; J trimming: 2 bases; junction bases outside the gene matches: 4. The CDR3 DNA reads TGCGCCAGCAGCCAGGGACAGGGGGCACCTGGGGCCAACGTCCTGACTTTC. It codes for CASSQGQGAPGANVLTF.

This clonotype was observed a handful of times. CDR3 sequence (DNA): TGTGCCAGCAGGAGCGGGGGGGCATTCTACAATGAGCAGTTCTTC. Its protein is CASRSGGAFYNEQFF. This chain uses TRBV7-2 with TRBJ2-1, with 10 bases identical to TRBD2. This CDR3 region has 15 residues. Germline loops: CDR1 SGHTA, CDR2 FQGNSA. V dropped 6 bases and J dropped 3; count of bases not matched to a gene: 5.

This clonotype has only a few counts. The CDR3 region is CASSPRTFDYGYTF. The CDR3 DNA reads as TGTGCCAGCAGCCCGCGGACATTCGATTATGGCTACACCTTC. The chain employs TRBV9 and TRBJ1-2, with TRBD1 as a possible D gene (5 bases). Between the trimmed V and J ends, which lost 4 bases and 5 bases, there was a span of 15 bases. The CDR3 loop spans 14 amino acids. Germline-derived CDR1 and CDR2 are SGDLS and YYNGEE.

This clonotype has only a few counts. The CDR3 DNA reads TGTGCCAGCAGCTCAAGGGGCTCGGACAATGAGCAGTTCTTC. It yields the protein CASSSRGSDNEQFF. This rearrangement joins TRBV7-9 to TRBJ2-1; weak D call: TRBD1 (5 bases). The germline V gene has CDR1 SEHNR and CDR2 FQNEAQ (reference sequence). Trimming stripped 4 bases from V and 5 bases from J, with 12 bases between. CDR3 length: 14 residues.

In its sample, this clonotype was seen a few times. The genes are TRBV5-5 and TRBJ2-3; maybe TRBD1 (5 bases). CDR1 and CDR2 from the germline V gene are SGHKS and YYEKEE (reference sequence). The CDR3 extends over 17 amino acids. The germline V and J ends were trimmed by 2 bases and 0 bases, with 16 bases remaining between them. The CDR3 region is CASSFRQTQTSTDTQYF. The DNA of the CDR3 is TGTGCCAGCAGCTTCCGACAGACCCAGACTAGCACAGATACGCAGTATTTT.

This clonotype was picked up many times. This chain links TRBV4-2 with TRBJ2-1; 7 bases line up with TRBD1. Germline V gives CDR1 LGHNA, CDR2 YNFKEQ. The CDR3 sequence is 14 residues long. The V segment lost 2 bases and the J segment 6 bases; nucleotides outside the gene matches: 4. CDR3 region: CASSQQGEGNEQFF. In nucleotides, the CDR3 is TGTGCCAGCAGCCAACAGGGGGAAGGCAATGAGCAGTTCTTC.